One sample yielded the 21 T cell receptor beta chains listed below, sequenced in a study of cytomegalovirus exposure and HLA in healthy donors. Vbeta (60) and Jbeta (13) primers were used in the PCR. Profiled with immunoSEQ multiplex PCR; TCRdb holds only in-frame clones, not every one. Among about 120,000 clones, almost 85% were seen once, and the ten largest hold approximately 1.5%. The specimen sequenced was PBMCs. The receptor source for this set is a woman aged 18-29 years in good health and CMV-seronegative.

The chain uses TRBV27 and TRBJ2-7, with TRBD2 matching 13 bases. The germline gives CDR1 MNHEY, CDR2 SMNVEV (reference sequence). V shed 10 bases, J shed 4 bases, and the junction held 4 bases outside the gene matches. The CDR3 totals 13 residues. The CDR3 nucleotides are TGTGCCATCAGACTAGCGGGAGGTTACGAGCAGTACTTC. It translates to CAIRLAGGYEQYF.

This sequence joins TRBV27 and TRBJ2-7, with TRBD2 identical over 10 bases. Germline values: CDR1 MNHEY, CDR2 SMNVEV (reference sequence). V lost 3 bases to trimming and J lost 1 base; unmatched junction nucleotides: 3. This CDR3 comprises 15 residues. This CDR3 is CASSFGAGGSYEQYF. The CDR3 coding sequence is TGTGCCAGCAGTTTCGGAGCGGGAGGGTCCTACGAGCAGTACTTC.

This chain links TRBV5-1 with TRBJ2-7; 8 bases are a match to TRBD1. V lost 3 bases to trimming and J lost 0 bases; unmatched junction nucleotides: 2. This CDR3 spans 14 amino acids. Germline V gene sequence: CDR1 SGHRS, CDR2 YFSETQ. The chain's CDR3 is CASSSQGGSYEQYF. For the CDR3, the DNA is TGCGCCAGCAGCTCACAGGGGGGCTCCTACGAGCAGTACTTC.

The chain couples TRBV25-1 to TRBJ2-1; 14 bases line up with TRBD2. CDR1 and CDR2 from the germline V gene are MGHDK and SYGVNS. CDR3 size: 17 residues. Trimming at V came to 3 bases and at J to 2 bases, leaving 3 bases not matched to a gene. The CDR3 bases are TGTGCCAGCAGTGATTGGACTAGCGGGAGGCCCTACAATGAGCAGTTCTTC. Residues: CASSDWTSGRPYNEQFF.

V is TRBV5-3 and J is TRBJ1-2; D is unresolved. TRBV5-3 is marked as an open reading frame, function uncertain. CDR3 size: 13 residues. V lost 0 bases, J lost 3 bases, and 6 bases lay in between. The CDR3 spells CARSLGQDYGYTF. CDR3 nucleotides: TGTGCCAGAAGCTTGGGCCAGGACTATGGCTACACCTTC.

V and J are TRBV6-6 and TRBJ1-2; possible D gene TRBD1, 5 bases. CDR3 size: 13 residues. CDR1 MNHNY and CDR2 SVGAGI come from the germline V gene (reference sequence). Trimming stripped 10 bases from V and 5 bases from J, with 17 bases between. CDR3 sequence (DNA): TGTGCCACCACCCCGGGGGGGGTATATGGCTACACCTTC. It encodes CATTPGGVYGYTF.

This sequence joins TRBV7-9 and TRBJ1-4; D is perhaps TRBD1 (5 bases). V was trimmed by 5 bases and J by 8 bases, leaving 18 bases between them. The CDR3 runs to 15 residues. CDR1 and CDR2 (germline): SEHNR, FQNEAQ (reference sequence). CDR3 sequence reads: CASSPVQGKEEKLFF. Written as DNA, the CDR3 is TGTGCCAGCAGCCCCGTGCAGGGTAAGGAAGAAAAACTGTTTTTT. Full variable domain (missing parts from reference TRBV7-9 and TRBJ1-4): DTGVSQNPRHKITKRGQNVTFRCDPISEHNRLYWYRQTLGQGPEFLTYFQNEAQLEKSRLLSDRFSAERPKGSFSTLEIQRTEQGDSAMYLCASSPVQGKEEKLFFGSGTQLSVL.

The chain employs TRBV7-8 and TRBJ2-1; TRBD1 agrees at 8 bases. Germline values: CDR1 SGHVS, CDR2 FQNEAQ. With 5 bases clipped from V and 0 bases from J, the junction kept 6 bases outside the gene matches. CDR3 length: 16 amino acids. CDR3 sequence: CASSRTGLSSYNEQFF. The CDR3 nucleotides read TGTGCCAGCAGCCGGACAGGGCTTAGCTCCTACAATGAGCAGTTCTTC.

The chain has TRBV15 and TRBJ2-7; tentatively, D is TRBD1 (7 bases). Trimming took 3 bases from V and 3 from J, leaving 18 bases between them. Germline assignment: CDR1 LNHNV and CDR2 YYDKDF (reference sequence). This CDR3 is built from 16 residues. DNA of the CDR3: TGTGCCACCAGCAGGAGAGGAGGGGGCCCCAGCTACGAGCAGTACTTC. Its translation: CATSRRGGGPSYEQYF.

The V call is TRBV27, the J call TRBJ1-5; TRBD1 matches 8 bases. The CDR3 extends over 13 amino acids. CDR1 MNHEY and CDR2 SMNVEV come from the germline V gene (reference sequence). The ends lost 6 bases at V and 2 bases at J; junction bases unmatched: 0. CDR3 DNA sequence: TGTGCCAGCAGGGGACAGGGCAATCAGCCCCAGCATTTT. As protein: CASRGQGNQPQHF.

The gene calls are TRBV28 and TRBJ2-3; 8 bases map to TRBD2. CDR3 length: 16 amino acids. The germline V gene has CDR1 MDHEN and CDR2 SYDVKM. The J segment lost 6 bases and the V segment lost 4 bases, leaving 12 bases of the junction unmatched. This chain's CDR3 is CASSSRRAGGVDTQYF. The DNA of the CDR3 is TGTGCCAGCAGTTCCCGCAGGGCGGGAGGTGTGGATACGCAGTATTTT.

V gene TRBV19 combines with J gene TRBJ2-6, with 9 bases aligning to TRBD1. The ends lost 5 bases at V and 1 base at J; junction bases unmatched: 6. The CDR3 is 17 residues long. Germline assignment: CDR1 LNHDA and CDR2 SQIVND (reference sequence). The CDR3 nucleotides are TGTGCCAGTAGTTCGGGACAGGGAATTTCTGGGGCCAACGTCCTGACTTTC. This encodes CASSSGQGISGANVLTF.

The gene calls are TRBV12-5 and TRBJ1-2, with TRBD1 as a possible D gene (6 bases). The CDR3 has 15 amino acids. CDR1 and CDR2 from the germline V gene are LGHNT and FRNRAP. V lost 2 bases and J 2 bases, leaving 12 bases between the germline ends. As DNA, the CDR3 is TGTGCTAGTGGTTTGTCGACAGGAATCAACTATGGCTACACCTTC. This sequence encodes CASGLSTGINYGYTF. Full variable domain (rest looked up from reference TRBV12-5 and TRBJ1-2): DARVTQTPRHKVTEMGQEVTMRCQPILGHNTVFWYRQTMMQGLELLAYFRNRAPLDDSGMPKDRFSAEMPDATLATLKIQPSEPRDSAVYFCASGLSTGINYGYTFGSGTRLTVV.

The chain joins TRBV5-8 to TRBJ1-2, with D possibly TRBD1 on 5 matching bases. Germline-derived CDR1 and CDR2 are SGHTS and YDEGEE. This CDR3 region has 14 residues. The V end lost 4 bases, the J end lost 4 bases, and 14 bases lay between the germline ends. The CDR3 loop is CASSGSGQGYGYTF. CDR3 nucleotide sequence: TGTGCCAGCAGCGGCTCCGGACAAGGCTATGGCTACACCTTC.

The chain links TRBV14 to TRBJ1-4, with D hard to call. The CDR3 totals 15 residues. Deletions cut 3 bases from V and 6 bases from J, with 14 bases between. CDR1 is SGHDN, CDR2 FVKESK, per germline. The CDR3, as DNA: TGTGCCAGCAGCCAGCGAGGAGGGCGGGATGAAAAACTGTTTTTT. Amino acid sequence: CASSQRGGRDEKLFF. Full variable domain (remainder filled in from reference TRBV14 and TRBJ1-4): EAGVTQFPSHSVIEKGQTVTLRCDPISGHDNLYWYRRVMGKEIKFLLHFVKESKQDESGMPNNRFLAERTGGTYSTLKVQPAELEDSGVYFCASSQRGGRDEKLFFGSGTQLSVL.

This rearrangement joins TRBV11-2 to TRBJ1-4; a weak D match, TRBD1 (6 bases). Germline CDR1 is SGHAT and CDR2 is FQNNGV. CDR3 length: 14 amino acids. Deletions cut 1 base from V and 7 bases from J, with 10 bases between. The CDR3 DNA reads as TGTGCCAGCAGCTTAGCTCAGGGGAGTGAAAAACTGTTTTTT. It specifies CASSLAQGSEKLFF.

This sequence joins TRBV7-9 and TRBJ2-5; unclear D gene. The closer fit of TRBJ2-7 to the DNA end suggests the J call may be wrong. In germline, CDR1 is SEHNR, CDR2 FQNEAQ (reference sequence). The CDR3 has 13 amino acids. The CDR3 DNA follows: TGTGCCAGCAGCTTAGCTCAACCCCCCGAGCAGTACTTC. It yields the protein CASSLAQPPEQYF.

The rearrangement links TRBV5-1 to TRBJ1-4, with 8 bases fitting TRBD1. V lost 1 base to trimming and J lost 7 bases; unmatched junction nucleotides: 6. CDR1 and CDR2 (germline): SGHRS, YFSETQ. This CDR3 is 15 amino acids long. The CDR3 loop is CASSLYRGGSEKLFF. DNA of the CDR3: TGCGCCAGCAGCTTGTACAGGGGGGGGAGTGAAAAACTGTTTTTT. Looking up the rest from reference TRBV5-1 and TRBJ1-4 gives the full variable domain: KAGVTQTPRYLIKTRGQQVTLSCSPISGHRSVSWYQQTPGQGLQFLFEYFSETQRNKGNFPGRFSGRQFSNSRSEMNVSTLELGDSALYLCASSLYRGGSEKLFFGSGTQLSVL.

A few counts support this clone. J is TRBJ1-6 and V is TRBV6-1; D is perhaps TRBD1 (5 bases). Germline CDR1 and CDR2: MNHNS and SASEGT. The V end was cut by 2 bases, the J end by 10 bases, with 9 bases between. The CDR3 has 13 amino acids. The CDR3 DNA follows: TGTGCCAGCAGTGAAACAGGCGAATCACCCCTCCACTTT. Protein product: CASSETGESPLHF.

The chain couples TRBV27 to TRBJ2-7, with 8 bases that match TRBD1. V lost 3 bases and J lost 2; bases outside the gene matches: 9. This CDR3 contains 16 residues. Germline CDR1 MNHEY, CDR2 SMNVEV (reference sequence). The CDR3, as DNA: TGTGCCAGCAGTTTTCTATCAGGGGGCGGAACCTACGAGCAGTACTTC. This sequence encodes CASSFLSGGGTYEQYF.

This clone was detected once. This chain joins TRBV27 and TRBJ2-1; TRBD2 matches 9 bases. V dropped 6 bases and J dropped 0; count of bases not matched to a gene: 9. The CDR3 has 17 residues. Looked up from germline, CDR1 is MNHEY and CDR2 is SMNVEV (reference sequence). In nucleotides, the CDR3 is TGTGCCAGCAGCCGTAGCGGGGGCGACCTCTCCTACAATGAGCAGTTCTTC. It is translated as CASSRSGGDLSYNEQFF.